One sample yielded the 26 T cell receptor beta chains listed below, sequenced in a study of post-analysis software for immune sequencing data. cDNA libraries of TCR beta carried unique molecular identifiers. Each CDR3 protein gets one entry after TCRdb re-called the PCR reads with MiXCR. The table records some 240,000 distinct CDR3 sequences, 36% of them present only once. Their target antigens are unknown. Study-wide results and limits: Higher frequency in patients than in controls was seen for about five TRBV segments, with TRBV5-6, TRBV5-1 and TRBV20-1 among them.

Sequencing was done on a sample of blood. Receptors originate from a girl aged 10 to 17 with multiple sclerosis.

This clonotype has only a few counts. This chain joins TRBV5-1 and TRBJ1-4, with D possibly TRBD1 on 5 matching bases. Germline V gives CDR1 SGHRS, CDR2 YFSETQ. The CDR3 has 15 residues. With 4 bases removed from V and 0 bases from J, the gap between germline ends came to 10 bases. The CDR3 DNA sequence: TGCGCCAGCAGCCGGGACCGTGCAACTAATGAAAAACTGTTTTTT. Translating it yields CASSRDRATNEKLFF.

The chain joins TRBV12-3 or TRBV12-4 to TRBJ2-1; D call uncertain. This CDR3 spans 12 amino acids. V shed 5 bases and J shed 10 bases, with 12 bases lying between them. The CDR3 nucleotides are TGTGCCAGCAGTCCCCCGGCTCGAGAGCAGTTCTTC. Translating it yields CASSPPAREQFF.

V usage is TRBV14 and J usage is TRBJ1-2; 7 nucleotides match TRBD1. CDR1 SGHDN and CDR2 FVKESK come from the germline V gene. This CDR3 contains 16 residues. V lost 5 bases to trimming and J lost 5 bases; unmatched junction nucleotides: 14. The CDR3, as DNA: TGTGCCAGCAGCGAAAGACAGGGAAAGAGTTGGTATGGCTACACCTTC. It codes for CASSERQGKSWYGYTF.

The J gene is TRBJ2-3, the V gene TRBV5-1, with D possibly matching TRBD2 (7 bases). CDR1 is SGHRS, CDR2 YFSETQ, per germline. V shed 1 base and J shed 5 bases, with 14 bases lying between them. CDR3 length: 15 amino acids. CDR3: CASSLSGGPEDTQYF. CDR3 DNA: TGCGCCAGCAGCTTGTCGGGGGGCCCAGAAGATACGCAGTATTTT.

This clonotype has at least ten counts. For the CDR3, the DNA is TGCGCCAGCAGCTTACGACCAGGGGGAGAGGCACAAGATACGCAGTATTTT. Its protein product is CASSLRPGGEAQDTQYF. The J gene is TRBJ2-3, the V gene TRBV5-1; 7 bases map to TRBD1. This CDR3 has 17 residues. Trimming took 2 bases from V and 5 from J; bases not matched to a gene: 14. The V gene's germline CDR1 is SGHRS and CDR2 YFSETQ.

CDR3 sequence: CASSLLSGPGGGEQFF. The CDR3 coding sequence is TGTGCCAGCAGCCTCCTAAGCGGCCCCGGGGGGGGTGAGCAGTTCTTC. This chain links TRBV3-1 with TRBJ2-1, with TRBD2 identical over 8 bases. This CDR3 contains 16 residues. The ends lost 4 bases at V and 9 bases at J; junction bases unmatched: 14. The germline CDR1 and CDR2 sequences are LGHDT and YNNKEL (reference sequence).

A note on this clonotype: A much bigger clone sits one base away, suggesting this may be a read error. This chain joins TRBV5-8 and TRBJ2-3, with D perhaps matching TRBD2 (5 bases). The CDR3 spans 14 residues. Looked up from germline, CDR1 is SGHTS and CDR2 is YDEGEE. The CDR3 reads CASSLGPRGDTLYF. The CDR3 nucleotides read TGTGCCAGCAGCTTGGGACCCCGGGGAGATACGCTGTATTTT.

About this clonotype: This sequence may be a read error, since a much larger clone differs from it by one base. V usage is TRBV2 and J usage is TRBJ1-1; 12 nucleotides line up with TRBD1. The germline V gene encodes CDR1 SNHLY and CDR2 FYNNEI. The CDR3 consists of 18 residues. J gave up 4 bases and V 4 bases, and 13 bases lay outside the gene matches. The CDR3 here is CASSGSFRDRGPGTEAFF. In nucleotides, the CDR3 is TGTGCCAGCAGTGGTAGTTTCCGGGACAGGGGGCCGGGCACTGAAGCTTTCTTT.

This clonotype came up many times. The CDR3 region has the DNA TGTGCCAGCAGCCCCCTTCCTGCCTCCTACAATGAGCAGTTCTTC. Translation gives CASSPLPASYNEQFF. The chain couples TRBV7-9 to TRBJ2-1; D not certain. Germline CDR1 is SEHNR and CDR2 is FQNEAQ (reference sequence). V lost 5 bases and J 0 bases, leaving 11 bases between the germline ends. This CDR3 is built from 15 residues.

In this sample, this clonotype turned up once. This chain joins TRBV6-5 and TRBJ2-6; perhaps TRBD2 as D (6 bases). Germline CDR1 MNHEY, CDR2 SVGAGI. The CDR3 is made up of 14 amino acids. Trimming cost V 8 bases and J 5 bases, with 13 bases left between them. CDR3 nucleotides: TGTGCCAGCGGAGGGCTCACGTGGGCCAACGTCCTGACTTTC. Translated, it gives CASGGLTWANVLTF.

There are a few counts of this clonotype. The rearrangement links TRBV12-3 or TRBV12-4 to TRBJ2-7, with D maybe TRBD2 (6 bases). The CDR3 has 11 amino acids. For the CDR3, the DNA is TGTGCGGGAGGTGCTTTCTACGAGCAGTACTTC. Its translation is CAGGAFYEQYF.

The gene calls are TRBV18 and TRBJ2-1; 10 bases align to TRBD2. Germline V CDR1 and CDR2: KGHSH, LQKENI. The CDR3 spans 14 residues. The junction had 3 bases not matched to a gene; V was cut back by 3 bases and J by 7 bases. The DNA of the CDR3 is TGTGCCAGCTCACCCGGGACTAGCGAGAATGAGCAGTTCTTC. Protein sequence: CASSPGTSENEQFF.

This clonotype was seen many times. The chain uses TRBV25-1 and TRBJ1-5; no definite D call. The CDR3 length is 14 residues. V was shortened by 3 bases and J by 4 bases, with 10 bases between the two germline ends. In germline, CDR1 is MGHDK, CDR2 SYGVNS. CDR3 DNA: TGTGCCAGCAGTGATAGGGCAGCGAATCAGCCCCAGCATTTT. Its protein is CASSDRAANQPQHF.

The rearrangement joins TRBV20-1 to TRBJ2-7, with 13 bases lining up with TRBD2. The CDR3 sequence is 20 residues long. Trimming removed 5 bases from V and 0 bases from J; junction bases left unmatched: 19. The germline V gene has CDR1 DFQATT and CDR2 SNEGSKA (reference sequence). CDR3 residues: CSAVQITRTSGRPNSYEQYF. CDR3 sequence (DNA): TGCAGTGCTGTACAGATAACAAGGACTAGCGGGAGACCTAACTCCTACGAGCAGTACTTC.

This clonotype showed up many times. The CDR3 DNA reads as TGTGCCAGCAGCGCCTACAGAGATGGCACAGATACGCAGTATTTT. Its translation is CASSAYRDGTDTQYF. This chain links TRBV7-9 with TRBJ2-3; D unresolved. Germline V gene sequence: CDR1 SEHNR, CDR2 FQNEAQ (reference sequence). The CDR3 loop spans 15 amino acids. Trimming left V 5 bases short and J 1 base short, with 13 bases between. The full variable domain, completed using reference TRBV7-9 and TRBJ2-3, is DTGVSQNPRHKITKRGQNVTFRCDPISEHNRLYWYRQTLGQGPEFLTYFQNEAQLEKSRLLSDRFSAERPKGSFSTLEIQRTEQGDSAMYLCASSAYRDGTDTQYFGPGTRLTVL.

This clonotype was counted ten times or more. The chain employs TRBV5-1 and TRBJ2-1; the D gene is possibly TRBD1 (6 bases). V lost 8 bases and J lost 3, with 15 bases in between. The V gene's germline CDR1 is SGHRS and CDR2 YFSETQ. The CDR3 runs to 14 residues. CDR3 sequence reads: CASGPVTGYNEQFF. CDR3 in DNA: TGCGCCAGTGGCCCTGTGACAGGCTACAATGAGCAGTTCTTC.

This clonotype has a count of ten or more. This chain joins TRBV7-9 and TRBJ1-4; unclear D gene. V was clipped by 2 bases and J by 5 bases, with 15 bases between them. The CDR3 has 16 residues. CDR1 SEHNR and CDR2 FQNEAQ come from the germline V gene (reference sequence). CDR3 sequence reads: CASSLSTSLGNEKLFF. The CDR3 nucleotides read TGTGCCAGCAGCTTATCCACCTCCCTGGGGAATGAAAAACTGTTTTTT.

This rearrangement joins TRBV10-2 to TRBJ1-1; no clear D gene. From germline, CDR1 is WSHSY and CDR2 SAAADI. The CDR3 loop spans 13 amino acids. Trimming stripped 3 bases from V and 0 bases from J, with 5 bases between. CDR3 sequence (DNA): TGCGCCAGCAGTGACACGGTGAACACTGAAGCTTTCTTT. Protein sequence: CASSDTVNTEAFF.

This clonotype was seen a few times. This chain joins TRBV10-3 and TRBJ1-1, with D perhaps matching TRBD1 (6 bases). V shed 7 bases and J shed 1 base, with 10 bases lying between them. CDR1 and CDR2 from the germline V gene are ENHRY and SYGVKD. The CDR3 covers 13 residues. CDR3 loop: CAITGQTNTEAFF. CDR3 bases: TGTGCCATCACAGGACAGACGAACACTGAAGCTTTCTTT.

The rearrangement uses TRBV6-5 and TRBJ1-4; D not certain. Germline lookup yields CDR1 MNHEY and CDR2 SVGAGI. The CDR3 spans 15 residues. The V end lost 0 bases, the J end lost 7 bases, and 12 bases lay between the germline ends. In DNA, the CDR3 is TGTGCCAGCAGTTACTCGCGGGTGGTAGGTGAAAAACTGTTTTTT. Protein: CASSYSRVVGEKLFF.

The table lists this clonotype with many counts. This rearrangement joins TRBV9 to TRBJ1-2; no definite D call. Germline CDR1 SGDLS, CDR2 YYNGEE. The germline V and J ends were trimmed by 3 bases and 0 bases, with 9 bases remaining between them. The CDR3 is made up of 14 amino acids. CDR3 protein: CASSATTTNYGYTF. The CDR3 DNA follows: TGTGCCAGCAGCGCCACGACAACTAACTATGGCTACACCTTC.

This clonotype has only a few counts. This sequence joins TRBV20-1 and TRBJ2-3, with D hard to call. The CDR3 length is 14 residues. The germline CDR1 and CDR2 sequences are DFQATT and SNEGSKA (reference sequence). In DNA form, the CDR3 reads TGCAGCCCCGTTGACACTACCGGCACAGATACGCAGTATTTT. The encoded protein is CSPVDTTGTDTQYF.

In DNA, the CDR3 is TGTGCCAGCAGCCAACCCGGGACACAGAACACTGAAGCTTTCTTT. The encoded protein is CASSQPGTQNTEAFF. V and J are TRBV3-1 and TRBJ1-1; D perhaps matches TRBD1 (6 bases). Per the germline V gene, CDR1 is LGHDT and CDR2 is YNNKEL (reference sequence). The CDR3 is 15 amino acids. Trimming left V 2 bases short and J 1 base short, with 11 bases between.

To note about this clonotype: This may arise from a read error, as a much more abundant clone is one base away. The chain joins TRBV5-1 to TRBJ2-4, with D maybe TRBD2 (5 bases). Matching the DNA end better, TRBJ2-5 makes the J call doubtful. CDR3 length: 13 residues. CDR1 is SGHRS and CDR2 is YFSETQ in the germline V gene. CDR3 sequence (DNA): TGCGCCAGCAGCTTCAAAGGACTGGGGACCCAGTACTTC. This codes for CASSFKGLGTQYF.

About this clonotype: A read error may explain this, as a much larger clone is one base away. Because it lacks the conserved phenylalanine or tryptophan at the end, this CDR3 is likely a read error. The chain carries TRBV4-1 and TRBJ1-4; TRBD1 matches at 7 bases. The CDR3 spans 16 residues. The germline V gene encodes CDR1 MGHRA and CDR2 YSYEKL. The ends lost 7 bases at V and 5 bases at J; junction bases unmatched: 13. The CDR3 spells CASNPRGGGMNEKLFC. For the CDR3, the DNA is TGCGCCAGCAACCCCAGGGGGGGCGGGATGAATGAAAAACTGTTTTGT.

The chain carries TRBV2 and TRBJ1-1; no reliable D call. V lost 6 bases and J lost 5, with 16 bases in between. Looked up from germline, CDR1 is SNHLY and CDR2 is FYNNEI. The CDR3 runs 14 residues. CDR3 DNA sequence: TGTGCCAGCAGAGGACCGCCCGCGGGAACTGAAGCTTTCTTT. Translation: CASRGPPAGTEAFF.